This TCR beta chain originates from a study of cytomegalovirus exposure and HLA in healthy donors. The V and J ends lost 3 bases and 0 bases, in that order; junction bases with no gene match: 7. The CDR3 is 17 residues long. Germline V gene data show CDR1 as MGHRA and CDR2 as YSYEKL. The study ran its PCR with 60 Vbeta and 13 Jbeta primers. The protocol was immunoSEQ multiplex PCR, while the TCRdb copy is restricted to in-frame clones and leaves out a portion. The repertoire consists of some 130,000 clones, with about 80% occurring once and the leading ten covering 3.3%. The chain uses TRBV4-1 and TRBJ2-1; 8 bases fit TRBD1. Specimen: PBMCs. This receptor was taken from a male donor in good health and CMV-seronegative. The CDR3 DNA reads as TGCGCCAGCAGCCACCCACAGGGGGTCTCCTCCTACAATGAGCAGTTCTTC. Protein: CASSHPQGVSSYNEQFF.